This T cell receptor (beta chain) was captured by sequencing in a study of OX40 agonist ivuxolimab in advanced cancers. The CDR3 runs to 15 residues. Germline loops: CDR1 SGHAT, CDR2 FQNNGV. V lost 3 bases, J lost 0 bases, and 12 bases lay in between. Clones were read by immunoSEQ multiplex PCR, and TCRdb kept only the in-frame ones, dropping some. Seen here are just over 90,000 clones, around 94% observed once, and the top ten hold about 2.4%. Here the sequenced sample was CD4+ or CD8+ T cells sorted from blood, taken in a trial of the OX40 agonist ivuxolimab. This clonotype was obtained from an adult with an advanced solid tumor such as melanoma, head and neck, liver or kidney cancer. The rearrangement joins TRBV11-2 to TRBJ2-7; D possibly matches TRBD1 or TRBD2 (5 bases each). The chain's CDR3 is CASSFFKGSSYEQYF. The CDR3 region has the DNA TGTGCCAGCAGCTTTTTTAAGGGGAGCTCCTACGAGCAGTACTTC.